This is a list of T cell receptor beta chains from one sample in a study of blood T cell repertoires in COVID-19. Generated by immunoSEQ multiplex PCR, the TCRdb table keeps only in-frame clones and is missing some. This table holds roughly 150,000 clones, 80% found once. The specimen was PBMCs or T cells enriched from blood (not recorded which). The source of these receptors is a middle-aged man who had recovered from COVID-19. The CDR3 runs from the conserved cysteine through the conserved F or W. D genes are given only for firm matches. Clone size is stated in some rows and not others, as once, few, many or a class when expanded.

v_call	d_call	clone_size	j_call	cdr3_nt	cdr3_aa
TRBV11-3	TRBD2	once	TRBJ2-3	TGTGCCAGCAGCCCCGGGGAGCGGGGATACACAGATACGCAGTATTTT	CASSPGERGYTDTQYF
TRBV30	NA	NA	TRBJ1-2	TGTGCCTGGAGCCCTGGGGGAGGCTATGGCTACACCTTC	CAWSPGGGYGYTF
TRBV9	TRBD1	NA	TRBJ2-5	TGTGCCAGCAGCGTAGGGGGACAGGGGAAGGAGACCCAGTACTTC	CASSVGGQGKETQYF
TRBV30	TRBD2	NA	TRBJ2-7	TGTGCCTGGAGTGGGATAGCGGGGGCGGTTGGGTACGAGCAGTACTTC	CAWSGIAGAVGYEQYF
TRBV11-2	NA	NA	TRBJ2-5	TGTGCCAGCAGCCCACAGGAGACCCAGTACTTC	CASSPQETQYF
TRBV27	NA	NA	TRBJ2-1	TGTGCCAGCAGCTCTGGGTTGGGGGCCCCCTACAATGAGCAGTTCTTC	CASSSGLGAPYNEQFF
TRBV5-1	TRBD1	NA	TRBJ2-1	TGCGCCAGCAGCTGGGGAGACAGGGAGAGGGATGAGCAGTTCTTC	CASSWGDRERDEQFF
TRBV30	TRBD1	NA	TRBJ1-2	TGTGCCTGGAGTGCTCGACAGGGTGGGGGCTACACCTTC	CAWSARQGGGYTF
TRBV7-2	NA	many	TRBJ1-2	TGTGCCAGCAGCCCCCAACTCGGAGTCCGCTACACCTTC	CASSPQLGVRYTF
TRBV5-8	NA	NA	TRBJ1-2	TGTGCCAGCAGCGTCGGGGTAAGATTTGGAGCTTATGGCTACACCTTC	CASSVGVRFGAYGYTF
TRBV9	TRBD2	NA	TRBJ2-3	TGTGCCAGCAGCGTAGCGCCTAGCGGGGGGCGGGTCACAGATACGCAGTATTTT	CASSVAPSGGRVTDTQYF
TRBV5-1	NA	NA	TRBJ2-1	TGCGCCAGCAGCCTACAGGGTGATGAGCAGTTCTTC	CASSLQGDEQFF
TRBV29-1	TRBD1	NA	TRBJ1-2	TGCAGCGTTGCCAGGGGGGAGTATGGCTACACCTTC	CSVARGEYGYTF